The 29 T cell receptor beta chains reported below all come from one sample, sequenced in a study of PD-L1 blockade in urothelial cancer. Libraries were prepared by immunoSEQ multiplex PCR; TCRdb keeps only in-frame clonotypes and omits some of them. The sample lists 60,000 to 70,000 clones, around 81% occurring once. Time point described: pretreatment peripheral blood. The source material was PBMCs, sampled around atezolizumab (anti-PD-L1) treatment. Receptor source: a man aged 65 to 79 with urothelial cancer.

This clone is medium-sized (0.01 to 0.1%) within its sample. This chain uses TRBV9 with TRBJ1-2; D not resolved. V shed 0 bases and J shed 8 bases, with 11 bases lying between them. The CDR3 runs 13 residues. Germline V CDR1 and CDR2: SGDLS, YYNGEE. CDR3 sequence reads: CASSVDLLGGYTF. The DNA of the CDR3 is TGTGCCAGCAGCGTAGACCTCCTCGGGGGCTACACCTTC.

J is TRBJ2-1 and V is TRBV6-5; 10 positions match TRBD2. The germline V gene encodes CDR1 MNHEY and CDR2 SVGAGI. The ends lost 0 bases at V and 7 bases at J; junction bases unmatched: 6. The CDR3 runs to 16 residues. This chain's CDR3 is CASSYSPSGGLNEQFF. CDR3 in DNA: TGTGCCAGCAGTTACTCCCCTAGCGGGGGTCTGAATGAGCAGTTCTTC.

The chain is built from TRBV18 and TRBJ1-1; 9 bases agree with TRBD1. The CDR3 loop spans 14 amino acids. The V and J ends lost 5 bases and 3 bases, in that order; junction bases with no gene match: 4. Germline values: CDR1 KGHSH, CDR2 LQKENI. In DNA form, the CDR3 reads TGTGCCAGCTCAACGAGACAGGGGGACACTGAAGCTTTCTTT. Its translation: CASSTRQGDTEAFF.

The chain joins TRBV7-2 to TRBJ1-2, with D possibly TRBD1 on 5 matching bases. V dropped 5 bases and J dropped 0 bases, with 13 bases sitting between them. Germline loops: CDR1 SGHTA, CDR2 FQGNSA. This CDR3 region has 15 residues. CDR3 protein: CASSPHGGTNYGYTF. The CDR3 DNA reads as TGTGCCAGCAGCCCCCACGGGGGGACTAACTATGGCTACACCTTC. The entire variable domain, with the rest obtained from reference TRBV7-2 and TRBJ1-2, is as follows: GAGVSQSPSNKVTEKGKDVELRCDPISGHTALYWYRQSLGQGLEFLIYFQGNSAPDKSGLPSDRFSAERTGGSVSTLTIQRTQQEDSAVYLCASSPHGGTNYGYTFGSGTRLTVV.

The V call is TRBV10-1, the J call TRBJ2-1; 9 nucleotides align to TRBD2. CDR1 WNHNN and CDR2 SYGVQD come from the germline V gene (reference sequence). The CDR3 consists of 15 residues. Losses at the gene ends were 3 bases for V and 6 bases for J; bases not matched to a gene: 6. The CDR3 sequence is CASSDLAGNFNEQFF. The DNA for the CDR3 is TGCGCCAGCAGTGATCTAGCGGGAAATTTCAATGAGCAGTTCTTC.

This clone was counted only a few times. The chain carries TRBV5-1 and TRBJ2-2; a weak D match, TRBD2 (5 bases). V was pared by 4 bases and J by 4 bases, with 11 bases between. This CDR3 region has 14 residues. The germline V gene encodes CDR1 SGHRS and CDR2 YFSETQ. This CDR3 reads CASSQDRGTGELFF. The CDR3 DNA reads TGCGCCAGCAGCCAGGACCGGGGCACCGGGGAGCTGTTTTTT.

The chain recombines TRBV15 with TRBJ2-7; TRBD2 matches at 9 bases. The CDR3 extends over 22 amino acids. V lost 0 bases and J lost 4; bases outside the gene matches: 25. Germline assignment: CDR1 LNHNV and CDR2 YYDKDF (reference sequence). The CDR3: CATSRDSPPGPDIAGVTYEQYF. CDR3 DNA sequence: TGTGCCACCAGCAGAGATTCCCCCCCCGGCCCCGATATAGCGGGAGTAACTTACGAGCAGTACTTC.

This chain connects TRBV19 to TRBJ2-3; 8 positions agree with TRBD1. This CDR3 is 15 amino acids long. The V gene end was trimmed by 5 bases and the J gene end by 6 bases; junction bases not matched to a gene: 10. Germline V gene sequence: CDR1 LNHDA, CDR2 SQIVND (reference sequence). The CDR3 is CASSSGTGPGDTQYF. DNA for the CDR3: TGTGCCAGTAGTTCAGGGACAGGCCCCGGGGATACGCAGTATTTT.

This chain joins TRBV19 and TRBJ2-5; 9 nucleotides line up with TRBD1. Per germline, CDR1 LNHDA and CDR2 SQIVND (reference sequence). The length of the CDR3 is 15 residues. J gave up 5 bases and V 3 bases, and 7 bases lay outside the gene matches. The DNA for the CDR3 is TGTGCCAGTAGTATTTCCGGGACAGGGCGGGAGACCCAGTACTTC. Protein product: CASSISGTGRETQYF.

As DNA, the CDR3 is TGTGCCTGGAGCCAGACAGGGGTGGGGGAGCAGTTCTTC. Residues: CAWSQTGVGEQFF. The V gene is TRBV30, the J gene TRBJ2-1; 8 bases are a match to TRBD1. After removal of 3 bases from V and 10 bases from J, the junction contained 8 bases not matched to a gene. The CDR3 has 13 amino acids. Germline CDR1 GTSNPN, CDR2 SVGIG (reference sequence).

J is TRBJ1-5 and V is TRBV19; TRBD1 matches at 9 bases. The CDR3 length is 13 residues. Germline CDR1 and CDR2: LNHDA and SQIVND (reference sequence). V dropped 5 bases and J dropped 7; count of bases not matched to a gene: 3. The CDR3 sequence: CASSVGQGQPQHF. CDR3 DNA: TGTGCCAGTAGTGTGGGACAGGGCCAGCCCCAGCATTTT.

The chain is built from TRBV23-1 and TRBJ2-1, with 9 bases fitting TRBD1. TRBV23-1 is an ORF, with its function uncertain. This CDR3 has 16 residues. V shed 0 bases, J shed 6 bases, and the junction held 6 bases outside the gene matches. The CDR3: CASSQSGTGTGNEQFF. The CDR3 DNA reads TGCGCCAGCAGTCAATCTGGGACAGGGACAGGCAATGAGCAGTTCTTC.

The chain links TRBV4-2 to TRBJ2-5, with a possible D match to TRBD1 (7 bases). Germline V CDR1 and CDR2: LGHNA, YNFKEQ. This CDR3 is built from 16 residues. V was clipped by 0 bases and J by 4 bases, with 15 bases between them. In DNA form, the CDR3 reads TGTGCCAGCAGCCAAGATGGAGGGGGCGCGTCAGAGACCCAGTACTTC. Protein product: CASSQDGGGASETQYF.

The chain links TRBV9 to TRBJ2-7, with TRBD2 as a possible D gene (6 bases). The CDR3 consists of 14 residues. The germline V and J ends were trimmed by 2 bases and 2 bases, with 11 bases remaining between them. Germline CDR1 SGDLS, CDR2 YYNGEE. CDR3 DNA: TGTGCCAGCAGCGTCGGAGGGGCTCCCTACGAGCAGTACTTC. Translation gives CASSVGGAPYEQYF.

In its sample, this clone was seen a few times. V usage is TRBV6-1 and J usage is TRBJ1-4; D uncertain. V lost 1 base, J lost 8 bases, and 11 bases lay in between. This CDR3 region has 14 residues. In germline, CDR1 is MNHNS, CDR2 SASEGT. The CDR3 loop reads CASSEDGPGEKLFF. DNA of the CDR3: TGTGCCAGCAGTGAAGACGGGCCGGGGGAAAAACTGTTTTTT.

The V and J genes are TRBV6-6 and TRBJ1-6; D is possibly TRBD1 (5 bases). Trimming removed 0 bases from V and 8 bases from J, with 11 bases in between. CDR3 length: 15 residues. The germline CDR1 and CDR2 sequences are MNHNY and SVGAGI (reference sequence). CDR3 sequence: CASSYSKRGDSPLHF. CDR3 bases: TGTGCCAGCAGTTACTCGAAAAGGGGTGATTCACCCCTCCACTTT.

The DNA of the CDR3 is TGCGCCAGCAGTCAACGGGGGGAGGGGGATGGTTACTACGAGCAGTACTTC. Residues: CASSQRGEGDGYYEQYF. The chain recombines TRBV23-1 with TRBJ2-7, with a tentative D call TRBD2 (7 bases). TRBV23-1 is an ORF, with its function uncertain. This CDR3 has 17 residues. The germline V and J ends were trimmed by 2 bases and 3 bases, with 20 bases remaining between them.

V and J are TRBV5-6 and TRBJ2-3, with 7 bases matching TRBD2. The germline gives CDR1 SGHDT, CDR2 YYEEEE. This CDR3 contains 15 residues. V lost 4 bases and J lost 1; bases outside the gene matches: 6. The CDR3 DNA reads as TGTGCCAGCAGCGGCCTGGCGGGGGGCACAGATACGCAGTATTTT. This translates into CASSGLAGGTDTQYF. Full variable domain (rest looked up from reference TRBV5-6 and TRBJ2-3): DAGVTQSPTHLIKTRGQQVTLRCSPKSGHDTVSWYQQALGQGPQFIFQYYEEEERQRGNFPDRFSGHQFPNYSSELNVNALLLGDSALYLCASSGLAGGTDTQYFGPGTRLTVL.

V gene TRBV5-1 combines with J gene TRBJ2-7, with D possibly being TRBD1 (6 bases). This CDR3 has 14 residues. V lost 4 bases, J lost 0 bases, and 11 bases lay in between. Germline V CDR1 and CDR2: SGHRS, YFSETQ. CDR3 sequence: CASSHQGPSYEQYF. The CDR3 coding sequence is TGCGCCAGCAGCCATCAGGGGCCCTCCTACGAGCAGTACTTC.

V usage is TRBV19 and J usage is TRBJ2-1, with 9 bases lining up with TRBD1. CDR1 LNHDA and CDR2 SQIVND come from the germline V gene (reference sequence). The V segment lost 8 bases and the J segment 8 bases; nucleotides outside the gene matches: 7. This CDR3 has 13 residues. CDR3 sequence (DNA): TGTGCCAGTCAACTACAGGGGGCCGATGAGCAGTTCTTC. Translating it yields CASQLQGADEQFF.

The chain joins TRBV28 to TRBJ2-3; TRBD1 matches 9 bases. The CDR3 is 20 amino acids. V was pared by 10 bases and J by 0 bases, with 23 bases of the junction left unmatched. Germline V gene lookup returns CDR1 MDHEN and CDR2 SYDVKM. CDR3 loop: CAITPLPGGQGPLSTDTQYF. The CDR3 DNA follows: TGTGCCATCACCCCTCTTCCCGGGGGACAGGGCCCTTTGAGCACAGATACGCAGTATTTT.

The chain combines TRBV6-1 with TRBJ2-3; D remains unclear. The length of the CDR3 is 15 residues. CDR1 MNHNS and CDR2 SASEGT come from the germline V gene. V lost 3 bases and J 1 base, leaving 11 bases between the germline ends. The CDR3 bases are TGTGCCAGCAGTGAGAATGGGCAGGGCACAGATACGCAGTATTTT. Protein product: CASSENGQGTDTQYF.

The V and J genes are TRBV5-6 and TRBJ2-7; 12 nucleotides agree with TRBD2. This CDR3 contains 14 residues. Germline V gene sequence: CDR1 SGHDT, CDR2 YYEEEE. The V segment lost 1 base and the J segment 12 bases; nucleotides outside the gene matches: 8. The CDR3 sequence: CASSLTASGRGLYF. The CDR3 DNA is TGTGCCAGCAGCTTGACGGCTAGCGGGAGGGGCTTGTACTTC.

The V gene is TRBV6-1, the J gene TRBJ2-7, with a tentative D call TRBD2 (6 bases). Germline V CDR1 and CDR2: MNHNS, SASEGT. Trimming removed 4 bases at V and 6 bases at J, with 13 bases between. This CDR3 spans 13 amino acids. The DNA for the CDR3 is TGTGCCAGCAGTGTGGGGGGAGTGGGCGAGCAGTACTTC. Residues: CASSVGGVGEQYF.

On this clone: A much larger clone differs from this one at a single base, so this may be a read error. The chain joins TRBV20-1 to TRBJ1-1; D remains unclear. The germline V gene encodes CDR1 DFQATT and CDR2 SNEGSKA (reference sequence). This CDR3 comprises 11 residues. The CDR3 loop is CSGRTDTEAFF. The CDR3 DNA reads TGCAGCGGGAGGACGGACACTGAAGCTTTCTTT.

The chain joins TRBV19 to TRBJ1-2; 7 bases align to TRBD1. This CDR3 spans 12 amino acids. The J segment lost 3 bases and the V segment lost 6 bases, leaving 1 base of the junction unmatched. Germline values: CDR1 LNHDA, CDR2 SQIVND (reference sequence). CDR3 nucleotide sequence: TGTGCCAGTAGAACAGGGGACTATGGCTACACCTTC. It is translated as CASRTGDYGYTF.

This chain joins TRBV27 and TRBJ1-5; D not certain. Germline V gene lookup returns CDR1 MNHEY and CDR2 SMNVEV (reference sequence). The CDR3 runs to 16 residues. V was shortened by 5 bases and J by 0 bases, with 14 bases between the two germline ends. DNA for the CDR3: TGTGCCAGCAGTCCGATTAGCGAATATAGCAATCAGCCCCAGCATTTT. It is translated as CASSPISEYSNQPQHF.

This chain joins TRBV7-6 and TRBJ2-1; D unclear. The germline gives CDR1 SGHVS, CDR2 FNYEAQ. This CDR3 has 12 residues. V gave up 2 bases and J gave up 6 bases, with 5 bases separating them. In DNA form, the CDR3 reads TGTGCCAGCAGCTTAATTAGCAATGAGCAGTTCTTC. Translated: CASSLISNEQFF.

V is TRBV18 and J is TRBJ2-3; tentatively, D is TRBD2 (5 bases). The CDR3 spans 13 residues. CDR1 is KGHSH and CDR2 is LQKENI in the germline V gene. V was clipped by 3 bases and J by 5 bases, with 9 bases between them. The CDR3 loop reads CASSPIAGDTQYF. CDR3 nucleotide sequence: TGTGCCAGCTCACCGATCGCGGGAGATACGCAGTATTTT. The whole variable domain, filled in from reference TRBV18 and TRBJ2-3, reads NAGVMQNPRHLVRRRGQEARLRCSPMKGHSHVYWYRQLPEEGLKFMVYLQKENIIDESGMPKERFSAEFPKEGPSILRIQQVVRGDSAAYFCASSPIAGDTQYFGPGTRLTVL.